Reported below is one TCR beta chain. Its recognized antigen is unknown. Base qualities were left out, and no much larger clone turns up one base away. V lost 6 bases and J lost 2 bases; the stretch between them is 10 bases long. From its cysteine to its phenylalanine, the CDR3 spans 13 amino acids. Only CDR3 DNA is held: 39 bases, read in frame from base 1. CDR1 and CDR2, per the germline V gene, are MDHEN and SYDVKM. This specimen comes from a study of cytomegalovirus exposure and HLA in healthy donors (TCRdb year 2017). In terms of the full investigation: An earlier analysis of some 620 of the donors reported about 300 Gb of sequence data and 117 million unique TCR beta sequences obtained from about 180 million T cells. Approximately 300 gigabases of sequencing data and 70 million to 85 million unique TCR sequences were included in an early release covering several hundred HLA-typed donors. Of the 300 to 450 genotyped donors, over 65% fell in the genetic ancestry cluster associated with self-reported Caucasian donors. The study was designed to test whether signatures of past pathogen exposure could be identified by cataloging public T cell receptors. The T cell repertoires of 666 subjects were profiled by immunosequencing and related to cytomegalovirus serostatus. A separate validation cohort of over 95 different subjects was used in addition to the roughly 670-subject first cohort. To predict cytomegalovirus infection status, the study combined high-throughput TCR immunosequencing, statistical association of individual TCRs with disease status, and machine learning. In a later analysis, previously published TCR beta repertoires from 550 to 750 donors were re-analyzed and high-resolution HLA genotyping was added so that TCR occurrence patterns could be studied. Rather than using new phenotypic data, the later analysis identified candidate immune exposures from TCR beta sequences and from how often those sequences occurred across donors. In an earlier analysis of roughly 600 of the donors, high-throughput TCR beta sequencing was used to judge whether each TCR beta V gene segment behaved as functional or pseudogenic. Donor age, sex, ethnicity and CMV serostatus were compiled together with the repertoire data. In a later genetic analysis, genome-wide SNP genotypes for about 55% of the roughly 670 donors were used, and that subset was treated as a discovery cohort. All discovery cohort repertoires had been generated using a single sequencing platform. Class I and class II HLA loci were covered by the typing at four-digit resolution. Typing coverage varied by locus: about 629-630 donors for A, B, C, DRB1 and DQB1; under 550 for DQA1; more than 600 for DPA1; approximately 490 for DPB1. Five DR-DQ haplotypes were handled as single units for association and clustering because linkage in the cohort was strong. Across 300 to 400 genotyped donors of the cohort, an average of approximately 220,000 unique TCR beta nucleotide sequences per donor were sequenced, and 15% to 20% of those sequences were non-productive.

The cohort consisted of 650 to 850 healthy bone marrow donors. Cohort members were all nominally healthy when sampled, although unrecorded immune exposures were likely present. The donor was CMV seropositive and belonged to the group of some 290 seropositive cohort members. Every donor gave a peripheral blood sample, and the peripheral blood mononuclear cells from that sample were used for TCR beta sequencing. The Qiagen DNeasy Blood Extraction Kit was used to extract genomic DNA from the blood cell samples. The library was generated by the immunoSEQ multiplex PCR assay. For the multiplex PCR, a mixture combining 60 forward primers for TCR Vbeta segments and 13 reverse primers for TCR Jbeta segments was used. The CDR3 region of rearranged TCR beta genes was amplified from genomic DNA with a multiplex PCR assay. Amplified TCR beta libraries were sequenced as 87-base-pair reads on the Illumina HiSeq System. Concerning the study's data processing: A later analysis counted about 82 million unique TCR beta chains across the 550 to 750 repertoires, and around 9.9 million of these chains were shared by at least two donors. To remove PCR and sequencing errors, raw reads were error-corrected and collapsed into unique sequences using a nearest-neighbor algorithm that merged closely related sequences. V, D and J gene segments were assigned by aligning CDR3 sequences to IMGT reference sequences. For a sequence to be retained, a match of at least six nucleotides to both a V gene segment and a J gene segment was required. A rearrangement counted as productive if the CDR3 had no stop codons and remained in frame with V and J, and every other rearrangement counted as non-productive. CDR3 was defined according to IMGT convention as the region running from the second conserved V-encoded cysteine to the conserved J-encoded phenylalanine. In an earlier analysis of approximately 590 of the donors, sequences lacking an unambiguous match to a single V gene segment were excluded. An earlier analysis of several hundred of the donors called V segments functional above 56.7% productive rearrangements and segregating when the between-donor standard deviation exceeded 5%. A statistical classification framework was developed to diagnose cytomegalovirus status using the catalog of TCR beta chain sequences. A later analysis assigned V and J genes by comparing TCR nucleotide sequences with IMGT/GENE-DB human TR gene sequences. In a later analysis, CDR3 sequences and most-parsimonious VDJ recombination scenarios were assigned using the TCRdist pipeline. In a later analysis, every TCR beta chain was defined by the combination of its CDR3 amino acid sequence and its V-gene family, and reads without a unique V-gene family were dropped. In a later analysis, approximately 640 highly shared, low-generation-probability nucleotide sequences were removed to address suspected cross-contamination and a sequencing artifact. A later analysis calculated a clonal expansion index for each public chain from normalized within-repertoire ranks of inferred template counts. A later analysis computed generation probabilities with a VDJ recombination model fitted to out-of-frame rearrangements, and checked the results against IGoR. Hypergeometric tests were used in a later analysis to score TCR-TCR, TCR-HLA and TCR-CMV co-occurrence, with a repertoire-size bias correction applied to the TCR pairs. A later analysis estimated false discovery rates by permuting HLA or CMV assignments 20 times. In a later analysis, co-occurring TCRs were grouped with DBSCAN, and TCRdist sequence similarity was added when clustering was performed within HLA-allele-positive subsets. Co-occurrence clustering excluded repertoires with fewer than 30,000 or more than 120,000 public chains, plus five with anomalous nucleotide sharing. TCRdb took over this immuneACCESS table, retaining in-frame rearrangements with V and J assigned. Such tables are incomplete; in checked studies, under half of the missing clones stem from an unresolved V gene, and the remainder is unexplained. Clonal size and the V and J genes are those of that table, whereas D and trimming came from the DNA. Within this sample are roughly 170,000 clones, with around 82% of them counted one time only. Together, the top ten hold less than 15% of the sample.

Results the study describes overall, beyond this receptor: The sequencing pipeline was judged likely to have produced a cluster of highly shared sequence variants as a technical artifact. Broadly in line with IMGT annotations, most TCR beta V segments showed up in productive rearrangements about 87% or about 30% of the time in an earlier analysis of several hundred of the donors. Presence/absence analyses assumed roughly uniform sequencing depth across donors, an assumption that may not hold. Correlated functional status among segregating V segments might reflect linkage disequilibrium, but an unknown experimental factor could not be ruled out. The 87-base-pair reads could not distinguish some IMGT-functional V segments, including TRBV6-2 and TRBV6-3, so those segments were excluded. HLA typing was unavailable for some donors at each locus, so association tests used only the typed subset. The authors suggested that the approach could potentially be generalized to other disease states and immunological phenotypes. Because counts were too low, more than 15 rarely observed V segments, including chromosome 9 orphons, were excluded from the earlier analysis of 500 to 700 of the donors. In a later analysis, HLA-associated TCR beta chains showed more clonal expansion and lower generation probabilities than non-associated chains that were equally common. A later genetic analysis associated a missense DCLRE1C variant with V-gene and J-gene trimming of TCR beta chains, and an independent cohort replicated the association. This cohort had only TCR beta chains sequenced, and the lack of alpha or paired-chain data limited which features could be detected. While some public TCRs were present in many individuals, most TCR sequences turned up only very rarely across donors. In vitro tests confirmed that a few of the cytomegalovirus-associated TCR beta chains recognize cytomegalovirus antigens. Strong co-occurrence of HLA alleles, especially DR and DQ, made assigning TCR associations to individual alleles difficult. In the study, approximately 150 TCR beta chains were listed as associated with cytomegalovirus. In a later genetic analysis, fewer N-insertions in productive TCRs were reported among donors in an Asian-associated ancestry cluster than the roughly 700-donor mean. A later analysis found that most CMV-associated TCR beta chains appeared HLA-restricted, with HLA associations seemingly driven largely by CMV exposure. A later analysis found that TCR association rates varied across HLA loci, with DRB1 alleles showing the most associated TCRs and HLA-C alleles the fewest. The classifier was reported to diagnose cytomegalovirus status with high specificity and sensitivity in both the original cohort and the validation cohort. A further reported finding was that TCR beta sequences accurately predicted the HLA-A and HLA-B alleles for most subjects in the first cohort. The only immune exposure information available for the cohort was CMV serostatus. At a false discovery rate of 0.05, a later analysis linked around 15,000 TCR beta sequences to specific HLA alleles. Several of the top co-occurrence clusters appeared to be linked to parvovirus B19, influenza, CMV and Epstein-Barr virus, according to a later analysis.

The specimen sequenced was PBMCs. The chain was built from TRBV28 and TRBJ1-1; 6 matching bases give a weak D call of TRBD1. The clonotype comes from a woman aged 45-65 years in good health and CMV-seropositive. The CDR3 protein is CASRETGNTEAFF. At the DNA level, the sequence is TGTGCCAGCAGGGAGACAGGCAACACTGAAGCTTTCTTT. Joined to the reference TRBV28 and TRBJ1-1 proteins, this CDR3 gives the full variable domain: DVKVTQSSRYLVKRTGEKVFLECVQDMDHENMFWYRQDPGLGLRLIYFSYDVKMKEKGDIPEGYSVSREKKERFSLILESASTNQTSMYLCASRETGNTEAFFGQGTRLTVV.